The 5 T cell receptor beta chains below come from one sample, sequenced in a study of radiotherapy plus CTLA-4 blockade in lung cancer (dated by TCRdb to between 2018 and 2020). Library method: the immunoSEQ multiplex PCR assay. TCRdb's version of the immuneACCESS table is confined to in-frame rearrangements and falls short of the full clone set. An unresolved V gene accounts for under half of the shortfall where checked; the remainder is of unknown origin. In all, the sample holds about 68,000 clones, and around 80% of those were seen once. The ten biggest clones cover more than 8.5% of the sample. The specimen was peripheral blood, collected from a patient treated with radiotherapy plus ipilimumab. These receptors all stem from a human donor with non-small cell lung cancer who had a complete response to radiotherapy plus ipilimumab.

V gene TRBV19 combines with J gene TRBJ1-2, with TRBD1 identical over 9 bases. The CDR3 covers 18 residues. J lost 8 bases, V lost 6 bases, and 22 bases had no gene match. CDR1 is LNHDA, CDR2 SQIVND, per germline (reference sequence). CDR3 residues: CASRVRTGEEGGRRGYTF. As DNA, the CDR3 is TGTGCCAGTAGAGTCCGGACAGGGGAAGAGGGGGGCAGAAGAGGCTACACCTTC. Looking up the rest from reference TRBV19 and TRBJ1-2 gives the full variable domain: DGGITQSPKYLFRKEGQNVTLSCEQNLNHDAMYWYRQDPGQGLRLIYYSQIVNDFQKGDIAEGYSVSREKKESFPLTVTSAQKNPTAFYLCASRVRTGEEGGRRGYTFGSGTRLTVV.

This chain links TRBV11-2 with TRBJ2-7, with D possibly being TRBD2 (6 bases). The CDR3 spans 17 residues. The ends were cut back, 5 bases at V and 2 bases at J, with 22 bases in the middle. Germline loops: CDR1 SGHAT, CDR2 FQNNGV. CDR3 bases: TGTGCCAGCAGCCCAGAGAGGTGGGGGGAGTACACCTACGAGCAGTACTTC. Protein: CASSPERWGEYTYEQYF. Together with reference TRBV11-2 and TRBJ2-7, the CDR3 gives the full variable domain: EAGVAQSPRYKIIEKRQSVAFWCNPISGHATLYWYQQILGQGPKLLIQFQNNGVVDDSQLPKDRFSAERLKGVDSTLKIQPAKLEDSAVYLCASSPERWGEYTYEQYFGPGTRLTVT.

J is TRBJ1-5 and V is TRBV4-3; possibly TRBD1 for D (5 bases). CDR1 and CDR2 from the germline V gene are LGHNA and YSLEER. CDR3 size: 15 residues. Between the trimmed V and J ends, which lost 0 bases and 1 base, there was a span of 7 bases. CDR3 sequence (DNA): TGCGCCAGCAGCCAAGATTGGGGGAGCAATCAGCCCCAGCATTTT. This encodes CASSQDWGSNQPQHF.

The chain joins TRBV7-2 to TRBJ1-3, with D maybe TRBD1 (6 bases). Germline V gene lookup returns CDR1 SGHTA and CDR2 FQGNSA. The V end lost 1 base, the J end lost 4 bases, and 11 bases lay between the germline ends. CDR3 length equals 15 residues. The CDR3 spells CASSLELQGGNTIYF. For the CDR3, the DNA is TGTGCCAGCAGCTTAGAACTACAGGGAGGAAACACCATATATTTT. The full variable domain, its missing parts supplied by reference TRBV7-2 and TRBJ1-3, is GAGVSQSPSNKVTEKGKDVELRCDPISGHTALYWYRQSLGQGLEFLIYFQGNSAPDKSGLPSDRFSAERTGGSVSTLTIQRTQQEDSAVYLCASSLELQGGNTIYFGEGSWLTVV.

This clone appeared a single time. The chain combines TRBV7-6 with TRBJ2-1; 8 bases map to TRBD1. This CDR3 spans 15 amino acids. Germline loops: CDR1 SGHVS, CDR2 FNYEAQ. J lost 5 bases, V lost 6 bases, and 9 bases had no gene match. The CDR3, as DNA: TGTGCCAGCAGAGATAACCGGGACAGGAACAATGAGCAGTTCTTC. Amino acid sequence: CASRDNRDRNNEQFF.